What follows are 2 T cell receptor beta chains derived from one specimen sequenced in a study of T cells after yellow fever vaccination. TCRdb itself ran the 5' RACE reads through MiXCR, one entry per CDR3 protein. The sample contains some 300,000 distinct CDR3 sequences, 3% to 4.5% of which appear only once. The sample here was PBMCs, taken on the day of the yellow fever booster vaccination. The receptors originated from a man aged 18 to 35 who received the YFV17D yellow fever vaccine.

The table lists this clonotype with a few counts. This sequence joins TRBV6-2 or TRBV6-3 and TRBJ2-6; D could derive from TRBD1 or TRBD2 (5 bases each). The V end was cut by 5 bases, the J end by 4 bases, with 12 bases between. Germline assignment: CDR1 MNHEY and CDR2 SVGEGT. This CDR3 region has 15 residues. Here the CDR3 reads CASSPGPRGANVLTF. The CDR3 DNA sequence: TGTGCCAGCAGTCCGGGACCGCGGGGGGCCAACGTCCTGACTTTC.

This clonotype was recorded a few times. This sequence joins TRBV12-3 or TRBV12-4 and TRBJ2-3, with 11 nucleotides matching TRBD2. This CDR3 has 16 residues. V gave up 5 bases and J gave up 0 bases; unmatched junction bases: 4. The CDR3 region is CASSGVAGGSTDTQYF. Here the CDR3 DNA reads TGTGCCAGCAGTGGAGTAGCGGGGGGGAGCACAGATACGCAGTATTTT.